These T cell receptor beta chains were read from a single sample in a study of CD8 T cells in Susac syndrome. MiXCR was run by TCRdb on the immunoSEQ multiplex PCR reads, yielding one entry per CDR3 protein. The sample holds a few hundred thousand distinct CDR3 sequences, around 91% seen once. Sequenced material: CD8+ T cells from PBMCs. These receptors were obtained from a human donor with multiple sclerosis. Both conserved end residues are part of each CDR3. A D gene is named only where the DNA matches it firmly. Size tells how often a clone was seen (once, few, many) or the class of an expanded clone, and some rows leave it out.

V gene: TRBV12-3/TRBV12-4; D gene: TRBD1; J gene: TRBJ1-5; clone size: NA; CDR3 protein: CASKTGDNQPQHF; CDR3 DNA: TGTGCCAGCAAAACAGGGGATAATCAGCCCCAGCATTTT
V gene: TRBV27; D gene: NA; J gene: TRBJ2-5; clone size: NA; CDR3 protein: CASSLLTLGSAQTQYF; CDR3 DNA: TGTGCCAGCAGTTTACTGACCTTAGGTAGCGCACAGACCCAGTACTTC
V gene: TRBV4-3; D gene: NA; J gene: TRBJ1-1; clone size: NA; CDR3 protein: CASSQDSPQNTEAFF; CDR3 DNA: TGCGCCAGCAGCCAAGATTCGCCGCAGAACACTGAAGCTTTCTTT
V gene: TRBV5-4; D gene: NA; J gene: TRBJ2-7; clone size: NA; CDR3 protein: CASSLYYEQYF; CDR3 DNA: TGTGCCAGCAGCTTGTACTACGAGCAGTACTTC
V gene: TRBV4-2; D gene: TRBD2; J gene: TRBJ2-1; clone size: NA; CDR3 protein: CASSQDPETSTGGNEQFF; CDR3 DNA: TGTGCCAGCAGCCAAGACCCAGAGACTAGCACGGGCGGGAATGAGCAGTTCTTC
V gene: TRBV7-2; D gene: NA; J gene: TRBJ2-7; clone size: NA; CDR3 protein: CASSSYRLNEQYF; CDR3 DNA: TGTGCCAGCAGCTCATACAGGCTTAACGAGCAGTACTTC
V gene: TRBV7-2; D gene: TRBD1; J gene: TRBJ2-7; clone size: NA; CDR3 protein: CASSLQGDEQYF; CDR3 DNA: TGTGCCAGCAGCTTACAGGGGGACGAGCAGTACTTC
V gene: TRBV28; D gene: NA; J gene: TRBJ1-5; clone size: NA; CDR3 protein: CASSLGQGSAQPQHF; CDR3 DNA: TGTGCCAGCAGTTTGGGCCAGGGCAGTGCTCAGCCCCAGCATTTT
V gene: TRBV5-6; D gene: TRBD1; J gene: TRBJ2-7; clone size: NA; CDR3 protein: CASSFARDRGGFYEQYF; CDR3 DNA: TGTGCCAGCAGCTTCGCCCGGGACAGGGGTGGCTTCTACGAGCAGTACTTC
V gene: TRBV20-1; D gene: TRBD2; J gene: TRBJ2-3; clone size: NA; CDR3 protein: CSARDLRGLAGVGGTDTQYF; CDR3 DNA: TGCAGTGCTAGAGACCTCAGGGGACTAGCGGGAGTCGGCGGGACAGATACGCAGTATTTT
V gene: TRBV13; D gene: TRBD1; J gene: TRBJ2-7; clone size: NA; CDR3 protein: CASSLLGTGVSSPYEQYF; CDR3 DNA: TGTGCCAGCAGCTTACTTGGGACAGGGGTATCCAGCCCCTACGAGCAGTACTTC
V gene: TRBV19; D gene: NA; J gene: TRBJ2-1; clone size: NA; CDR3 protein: CASTPQSSYNEQFF; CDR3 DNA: TGTGCCAGTACGCCGCAGAGCTCCTACAATGAGCAGTTCTTC
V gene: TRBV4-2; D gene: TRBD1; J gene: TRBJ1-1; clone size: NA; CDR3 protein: CASSQLGQMNTEAFF; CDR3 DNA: TGTGCCAGCAGCCAACTGGGACAGATGAACACTGAAGCTTTCTTT
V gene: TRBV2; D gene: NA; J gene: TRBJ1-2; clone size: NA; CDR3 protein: CASSEAPRRGYTF; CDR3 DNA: TGTGCCAGCAGTGAAGCCCCACGCCGGGGCTACACCTTC
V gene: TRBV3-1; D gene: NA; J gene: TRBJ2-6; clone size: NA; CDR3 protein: CASSPIVGSGANVLTF; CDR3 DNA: TGTGCCAGCAGCCCTATCGTGGGCTCTGGGGCCAACGTCCTGACTTTC
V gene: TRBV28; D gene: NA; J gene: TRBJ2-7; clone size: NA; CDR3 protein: CASSSYDPGYYEQYF; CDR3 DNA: TGTGCCAGCAGTTCCTACGACCCGGGCTACTACGAGCAGTACTTC
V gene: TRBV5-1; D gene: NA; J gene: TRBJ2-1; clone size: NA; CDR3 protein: CASSFRQAVRGNEQFF; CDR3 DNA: TGCGCCAGCAGCTTCCGACAGGCCGTTAGAGGTAATGAGCAGTTCTTC
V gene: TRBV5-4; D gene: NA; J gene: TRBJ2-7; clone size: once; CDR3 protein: CASSFVKRTDEQYF; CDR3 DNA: TGTGCCAGCAGCTTCGTAAAGCGGACAGACGAGCAGTACTTC
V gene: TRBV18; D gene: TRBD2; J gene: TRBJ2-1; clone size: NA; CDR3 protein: CASSSAGEGDNEQFF; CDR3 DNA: TGTGCCAGCTCCTCAGCGGGAGAGGGGGACAATGAGCAGTTCTTC
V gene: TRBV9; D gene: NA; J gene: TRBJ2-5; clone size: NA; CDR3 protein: CASSVEGLVETQYF; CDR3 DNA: TGTGCCAGCAGCGTAGAGGGCCTGGTGGAGACCCAGTACTTC
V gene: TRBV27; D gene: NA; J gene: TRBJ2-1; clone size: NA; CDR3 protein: CASTSLGVRNEQFF; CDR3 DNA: TGTGCCAGCACCTCTTTGGGGGTTCGCAATGAGCAGTTCTTC
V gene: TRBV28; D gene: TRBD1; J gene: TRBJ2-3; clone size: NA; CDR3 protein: CASSSRTGDTDTQYF; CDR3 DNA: TGTGCCAGCAGTTCCAGGACAGGGGATACAGATACGCAGTATTTT
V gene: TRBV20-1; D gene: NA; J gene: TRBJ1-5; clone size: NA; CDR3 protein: CSARDSGPGGNQPQHF; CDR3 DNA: TGCAGTGCTAGAGATTCGGGTCCAGGGGGCAATCAGCCCCAGCATTTT
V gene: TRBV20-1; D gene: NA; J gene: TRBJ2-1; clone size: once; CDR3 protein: CSASYSARSYNEQFF; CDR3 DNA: TGCAGTGCTAGTTATTCGGCTAGAAGCTACAATGAGCAGTTCTTC
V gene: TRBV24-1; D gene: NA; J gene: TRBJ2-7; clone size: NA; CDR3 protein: CATSASPPAASYEQYF; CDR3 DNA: TGTGCCACCAGTGCCTCACCCCCGGCCGCCTCCTACGAGCAGTACTTC
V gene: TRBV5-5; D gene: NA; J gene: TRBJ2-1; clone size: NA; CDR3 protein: CASSLGDLGHNEQFF; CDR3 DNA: TGTGCCAGCAGCTTGGGGGACTTAGGCCACAATGAGCAGTTCTTC
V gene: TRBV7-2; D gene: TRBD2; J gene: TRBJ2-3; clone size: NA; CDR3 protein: CASSFFAGGVSTDTQYF; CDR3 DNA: TGTGCCAGCAGCTTCTTTGCGGGGGGAGTTAGCACAGATACGCAGTATTTT
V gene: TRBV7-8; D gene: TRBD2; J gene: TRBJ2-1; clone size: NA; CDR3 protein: CASSQTSGGANEQFF; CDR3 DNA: TGTGCCAGCAGCCAGACTAGCGGGGGGGCCAATGAGCAGTTCTTC
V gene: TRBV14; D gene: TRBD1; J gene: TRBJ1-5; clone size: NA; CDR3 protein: CASSQDPRDRALQPQHF; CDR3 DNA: TGTGCCAGCAGCCAAGACCCCCGGGACAGGGCGTTGCAGCCCCAGCATTTT
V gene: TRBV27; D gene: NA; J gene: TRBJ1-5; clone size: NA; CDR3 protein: CASSHRGYNQPQHF; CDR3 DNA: TGTGCCAGCAGTCACCGGGGCTACAATCAGCCCCAGCATTTT
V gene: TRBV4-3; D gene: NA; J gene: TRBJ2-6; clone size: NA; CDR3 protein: CASSQESGTGANVLTF; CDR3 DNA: TGCGCCAGCAGCCAAGAGTCCGGGACTGGGGCCAACGTCCTGACTTTC
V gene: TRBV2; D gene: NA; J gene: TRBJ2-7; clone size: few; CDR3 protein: CASTLYEQYF; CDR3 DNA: TGTGCCAGCACCCTTTACGAGCAGTACTTC
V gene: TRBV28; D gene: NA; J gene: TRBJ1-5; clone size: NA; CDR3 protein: CASSLVRGWEARPLHQPQHF; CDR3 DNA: TGTGCCAGCAGTTTAGTTCGGGGCTGGGAAGCGCGTCCCCTACATCAGCCCCAGCATTTT
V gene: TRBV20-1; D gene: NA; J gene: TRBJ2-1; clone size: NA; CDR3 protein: CSARVHSYNEQFF; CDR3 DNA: TGCAGTGCTAGAGTCCACTCCTACAATGAGCAGTTCTTC
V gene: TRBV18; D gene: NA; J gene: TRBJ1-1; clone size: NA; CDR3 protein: CASSPGGAPPINTEAFF; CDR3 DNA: TGTGCCAGCTCACCCGGAGGGGCCCCCCCAATTAACACTGAAGCTTTCTTT
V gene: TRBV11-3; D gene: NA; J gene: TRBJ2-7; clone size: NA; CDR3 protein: CASSSTNARDEQYF; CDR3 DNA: TGTGCCAGCAGCTCCACCAATGCTAGGGACGAGCAGTACTTC
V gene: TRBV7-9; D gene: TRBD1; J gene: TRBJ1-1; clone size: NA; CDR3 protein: CASSTDRQGATEAFF; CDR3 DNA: TGTGCCAGCAGCACAGATCGACAGGGGGCGACTGAAGCTTTCTTT
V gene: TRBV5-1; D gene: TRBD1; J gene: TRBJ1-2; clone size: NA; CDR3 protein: CASSLEGAPNYGYTF; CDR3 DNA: TGCGCCAGCAGCTTAGAGGGGGCTCCTAACTATGGCTACACCTTC
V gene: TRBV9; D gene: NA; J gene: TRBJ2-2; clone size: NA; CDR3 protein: CASSAVNGELFF; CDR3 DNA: TGTGCCAGCAGCGCGGTAAACGGGGAGCTGTTTTTT
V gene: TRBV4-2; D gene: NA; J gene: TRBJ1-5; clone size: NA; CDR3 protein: CASSQEAGVRQPQHF; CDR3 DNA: TGTGCCAGCAGCCAAGAGGCCGGGGTGAGGCAGCCCCAGCATTTT
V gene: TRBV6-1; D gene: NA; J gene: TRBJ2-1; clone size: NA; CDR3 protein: CASSPRDLRWSYNEQFF; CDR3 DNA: TGTGCCAGCAGTCCCCGGGACCTCCGGTGGTCCTACAATGAGCAGTTCTTC
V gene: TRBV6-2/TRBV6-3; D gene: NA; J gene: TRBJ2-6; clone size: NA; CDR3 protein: CASSYSIGRGASGANVLTF; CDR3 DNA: TGTGCCAGCAGTTACTCGATCGGCAGGGGGGCCTCTGGGGCCAACGTCCTGACTTTC
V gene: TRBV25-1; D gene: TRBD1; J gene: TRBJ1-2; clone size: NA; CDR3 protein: CASSPRLGTVNYGYTF; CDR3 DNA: TGTGCCAGCTCCCCTAGGTTAGGGACAGTTAACTATGGCTACACCTTC
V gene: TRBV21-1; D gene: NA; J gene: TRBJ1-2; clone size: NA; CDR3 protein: CASSKIGVRDGYTF; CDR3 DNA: TGTGCCAGCAGCAAAATTGGGGTAAGGGACGGCTACACCTTC
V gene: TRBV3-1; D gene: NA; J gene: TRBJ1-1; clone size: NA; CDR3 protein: CASSQDRDKGKTEAFF; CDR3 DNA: TGTGCCAGCAGCCAAGACCGGGACAAAGGGAAAACTGAAGCTTTCTTT
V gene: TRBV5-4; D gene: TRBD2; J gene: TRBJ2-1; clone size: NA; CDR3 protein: CASSLASGGIYNEQFF; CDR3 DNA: TGTGCCAGCAGCTTAGCTAGCGGGGGGATCTACAATGAGCAGTTCTTC
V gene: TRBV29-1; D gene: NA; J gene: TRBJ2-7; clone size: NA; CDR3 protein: CSVEPMSSYEQYF; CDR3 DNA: TGCAGCGTTGAGCCTATGAGCTCCTACGAGCAGTACTTC
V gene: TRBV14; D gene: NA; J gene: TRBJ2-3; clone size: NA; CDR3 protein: CASSHRDFTDTQYF; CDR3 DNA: TGTGCCAGCAGCCATCGGGACTTCACAGATACGCAGTATTTT